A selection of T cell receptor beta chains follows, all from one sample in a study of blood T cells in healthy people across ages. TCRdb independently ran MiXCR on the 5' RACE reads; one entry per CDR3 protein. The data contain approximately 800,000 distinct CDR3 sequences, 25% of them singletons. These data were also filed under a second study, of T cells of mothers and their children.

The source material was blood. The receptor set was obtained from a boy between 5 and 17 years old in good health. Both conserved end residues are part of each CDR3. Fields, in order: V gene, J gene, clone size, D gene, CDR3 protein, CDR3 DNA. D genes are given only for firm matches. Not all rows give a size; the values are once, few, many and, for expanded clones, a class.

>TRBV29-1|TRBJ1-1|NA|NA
CSVEGRDRNTEAFF
TGCAGCGTTGAAGGCCGAGACAGAAACACTGAAGCTTTCTTT
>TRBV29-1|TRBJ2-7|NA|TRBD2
CSVGWTSGTSTYEQYF
TGCAGCGTTGGGTGGACTAGCGGGACTAGTACCTACGAGCAGTACTTC
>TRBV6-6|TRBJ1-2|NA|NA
CASTVRTGAYGYTF
TGTGCCAGCACCGTCCGAACTGGGGCTTATGGCTACACCTTC
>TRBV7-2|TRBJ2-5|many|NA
CASSLGPRETQYF
TGTGCCAGCAGTTTGGGGCCCAGGGAGACCCAGTACTTC
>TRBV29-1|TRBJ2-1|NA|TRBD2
CSVEERGRKNEQFF
TGCAGCGTTGAGGAGCGGGGGCGAAAGAATGAGCAGTTCTTC
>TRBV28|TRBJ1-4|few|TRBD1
CASTGGTAKLFF
TGTGCCAGCACCGGGGGGACAGCAAAACTGTTTTTT
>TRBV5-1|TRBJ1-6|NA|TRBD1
CASSVGDRDNSPLHF
TGCGCCAGCAGCGTGGGGGACAGGGATAATTCACCCCTCCACTTT
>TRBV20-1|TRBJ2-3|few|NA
CSARDLVTDTQYF
TGCAGTGCTAGAGATTTAGTCACAGATACGCAGTATTTT
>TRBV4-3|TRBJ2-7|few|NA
CASSQDYRAWDSYEQYF
TGCGCCAGCAGCCAAGACTACCGGGCTTGGGATTCCTACGAGCAGTACTTC
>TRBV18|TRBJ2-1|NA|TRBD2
CASSPRSGRTSYNEQFF
TGTGCCAGCTCACCACGCAGCGGGAGGACCTCCTACAATGAGCAGTTCTTC
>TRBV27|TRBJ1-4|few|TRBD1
CASSLVRVGQGAVNEKLFF
TGTGCCAGCAGTTTAGTGAGAGTAGGACAGGGGGCCGTCAATGAAAAACTGTTTTTT
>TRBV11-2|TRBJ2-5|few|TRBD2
CASSLVAGEGETQYF
TGTGCCAGCAGCCTAGTAGCGGGAGAGGGGGAGACCCAGTACTTC
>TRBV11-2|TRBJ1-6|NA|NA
CASRRPGQLNPPLHF
TGTGCCAGCAGGCGGCCGGGACAACTGAATCCACCCCTCCACTTT
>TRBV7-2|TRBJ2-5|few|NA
CTSSLSTAPSLQETQYF
TGTACCAGCAGCTTATCGACCGCCCCGTCCTTACAAGAGACCCAGTACTTC
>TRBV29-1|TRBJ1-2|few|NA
CSVWTEGGYTF
TGCAGCGTTTGGACAGAAGGGGGCTACACCTTC
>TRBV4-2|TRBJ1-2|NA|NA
CASSQLVQGSIKGYTF
TGTGCCAGCAGCCAACTGGTACAGGGAAGTATTAAGGGCTACACCTTC
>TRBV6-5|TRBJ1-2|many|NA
CASSYSGGVYGYTF
TGTGCCAGCAGTTACTCAGGAGGGGTCTATGGCTACACCTTC
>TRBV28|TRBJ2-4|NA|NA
CASSPGLGGGKNIQYF
TGTGCCAGCAGCCCGGGCCTTGGAGGGGGCAAAAACATTCAGTACTTC
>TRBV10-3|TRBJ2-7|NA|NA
CAISSSQGREQYF
TGTGCCATCAGTTCAAGTCAGGGGCGGGAGCAGTACTTC
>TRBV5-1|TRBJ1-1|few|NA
CASSLDSQGNTEAFF
TGCGCCAGCAGCTTGGACTCGCAGGGGAACACTGAAGCTTTCTTT
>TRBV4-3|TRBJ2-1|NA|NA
CASSQESGLAYNEQFF
TGCGCCAGCAGCCAAGAATCCGGCCTAGCTTACAATGAGCAGTTCTTC
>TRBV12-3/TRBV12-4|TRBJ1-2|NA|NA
CASSLSQIFGYTF
TGTGCCAGCAGTTTATCACAGATCTTCGGCTACACCTTC
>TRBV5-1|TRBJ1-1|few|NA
CASSPGSVSGAFF
TGCGCCAGCAGCCCGGGAAGTGTCAGTGGGGCTTTCTTT
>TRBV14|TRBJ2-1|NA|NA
CASSQDWFKGPWDEQFF
TGTGCCAGCAGCCAAGATTGGTTCAAGGGCCCGTGGGATGAGCAGTTCTTC
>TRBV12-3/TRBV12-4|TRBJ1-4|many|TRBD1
CASSLQGANEKLFF
TGTGCCAGCAGTTTACAGGGGGCTAATGAAAAACTGTTTTTT
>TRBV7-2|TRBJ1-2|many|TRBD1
CASSRPRDRGEGYTF
TGTGCCAGCAGCCGACCCCGGGACAGGGGAGAGGGCTACACCTTC
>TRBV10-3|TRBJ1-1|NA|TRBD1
CAISEGTGKRNAFF
TGTGCCATCAGTGAAGGGACAGGGAAGAGGAATGCTTTCTTT
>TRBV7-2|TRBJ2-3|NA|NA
CASSSLLAPADTQYF
TGTGCCAGCAGCTCCCTACTAGCACCGGCAGATACGCAGTATTTT
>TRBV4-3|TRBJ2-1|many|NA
CASSQDTYNEQFF
TGCGCCAGCAGCCAAGACACCTACAATGAGCAGTTCTTC
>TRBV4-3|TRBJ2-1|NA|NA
CASSLTVSGTYNEQFF
TGCGCCAGCAGCCTTACTGTTAGCGGAACCTACAATGAGCAGTTCTTC
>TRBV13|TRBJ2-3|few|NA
CASSLPSDTQYF
TGTGCCAGCAGCTTACCATCAGATACGCAGTATTTT
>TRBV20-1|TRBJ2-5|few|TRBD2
CSARASGRLEETQYF
TGCAGTGCTAGAGCTAGCGGGAGGTTGGAAGAGACCCAGTACTTC
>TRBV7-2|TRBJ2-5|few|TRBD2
CASSLMGLAEETQYF
TGTGCCAGCAGCTTAATGGGCCTAGCGGAAGAGACCCAGTACTTC
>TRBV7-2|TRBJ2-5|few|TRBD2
CASSLTGLASETQYF
TGTGCCAGCAGCTTAACGGGACTAGCCTCGGAGACCCAGTACTTC
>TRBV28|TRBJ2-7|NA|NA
CASSLMVHEQYF
TGTGCCAGCAGTTTAATGGTCCACGAGCAGTACTTC
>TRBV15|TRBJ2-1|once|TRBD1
CATSSNRDRVYNEQFF
TGTGCCACCAGCAGTAATCGGGACAGAGTATACAATGAGCAGTTCTTC
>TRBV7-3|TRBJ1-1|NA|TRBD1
CASRPGQANIEAFF
TGTGCCAGCAGGCCCGGACAGGCCAACATTGAAGCTTTCTTT
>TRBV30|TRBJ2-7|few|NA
CAWSEGPYEQYF
TGTGCCTGGAGTGAGGGACCTTACGAGCAGTACTTC
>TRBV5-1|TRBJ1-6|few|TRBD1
CASSSRQGASYNSPLHF
TGCGCCAGCAGCTCGCGACAGGGCGCCTCTTATAATTCACCCCTCCACTTT
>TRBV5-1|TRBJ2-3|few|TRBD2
CASSPLLTSGATDTQYF
TGCGCCAGCAGCCCATTATTGACTAGCGGGGCAACAGATACGCAGTATTTT
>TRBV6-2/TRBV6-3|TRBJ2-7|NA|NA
CASTPGRASSYEQYF
TGTGCCAGCACCCCGGGACGGGCGAGCTCCTACGAGCAGTACTTC
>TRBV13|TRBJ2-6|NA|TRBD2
CASSQEGLAGFSGANVLTF
TGTGCCAGCAGCCAGGAGGGACTAGCGGGCTTCTCTGGGGCCAACGTCCTGACTTTC
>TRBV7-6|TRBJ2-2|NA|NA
CASSLASGVGTGELFF
TGTGCCAGCAGCTTAGCCTCGGGGGTTGGCACCGGGGAGCTGTTTTTT
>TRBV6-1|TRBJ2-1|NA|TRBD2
CASSDAGGRRREQFF
TGTGCCAGCAGTGATGCGGGAGGCCGCCGGCGCGAGCAGTTCTTC
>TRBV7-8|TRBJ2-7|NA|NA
CASSLVDFEDYEQYF
TGTGCCAGCAGCTTAGTGGACTTCGAGGACTACGAGCAGTACTTC
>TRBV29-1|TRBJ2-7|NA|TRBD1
CSVVPGTAFSYEQYF
TGCAGCGTAGTACCAGGGACAGCTTTCTCCTACGAGCAGTACTTC
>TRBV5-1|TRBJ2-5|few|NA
CASSWSGETQYF
TGCGCCAGCAGCTGGAGTGGAGAGACCCAGTACTTC
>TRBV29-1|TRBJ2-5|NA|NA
CSAGPGQETQYF
TGCAGCGCTGGGCCGGGGCAAGAGACCCAGTACTTC
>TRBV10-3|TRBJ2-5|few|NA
CAISDWGEEEEAQYF
TGTGCCATCAGTGATTGGGGGGAGGAGGAAGAGGCCCAGTACTTC
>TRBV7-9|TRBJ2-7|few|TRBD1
CASSWDLGTVYEQYF
TGTGCCAGCAGCTGGGACCTAGGGACAGTCTACGAGCAGTACTTC
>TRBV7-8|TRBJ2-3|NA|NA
CASTKRTLADTQYF
TGTGCCAGCACAAAGAGGACACTGGCAGATACGCAGTATTTT
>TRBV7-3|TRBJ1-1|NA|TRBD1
CASSFRKGASFVPEAFF
TGTGCCAGCAGCTTTCGAAAGGGGGCCTCCTTCGTTCCTGAAGCTTTCTTT
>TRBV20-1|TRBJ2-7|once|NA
CSARDVSSYKYEQYF
TGCAGTGCTAGAGATGTCAGCTCCTATAAGTACGAGCAGTACTTC
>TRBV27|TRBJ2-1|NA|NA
CASSTGRGTYNEQFF
TGTGCCAGCAGTACGGGACGGGGCACCTACAATGAGCAGTTCTTC
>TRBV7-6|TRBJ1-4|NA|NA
CASSLAVGRLEGGNEKLFF
TGTGCCAGCAGCTTAGCGGTGGGCAGACTGGAGGGAGGAAATGAAAAACTGTTTTTT
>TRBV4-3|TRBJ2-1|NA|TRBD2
CASSQSPWTSGKYEQFF
TGCGCCAGCAGCCAATCGCCCTGGACTAGCGGGAAGTATGAGCAGTTCTTC
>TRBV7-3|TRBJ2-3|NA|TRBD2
CASSSGGLAGGPWNTDTQYF
TGTGCCAGCAGTTCAGGAGGACTAGCGGGAGGGCCTTGGAACACAGATACGCAGTATTTT
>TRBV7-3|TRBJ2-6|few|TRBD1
CASSSPGQGTGANVLTF
TGTGCCAGCAGCTCCCCGGGACAGGGAACTGGGGCCAACGTCCTGACTTTC